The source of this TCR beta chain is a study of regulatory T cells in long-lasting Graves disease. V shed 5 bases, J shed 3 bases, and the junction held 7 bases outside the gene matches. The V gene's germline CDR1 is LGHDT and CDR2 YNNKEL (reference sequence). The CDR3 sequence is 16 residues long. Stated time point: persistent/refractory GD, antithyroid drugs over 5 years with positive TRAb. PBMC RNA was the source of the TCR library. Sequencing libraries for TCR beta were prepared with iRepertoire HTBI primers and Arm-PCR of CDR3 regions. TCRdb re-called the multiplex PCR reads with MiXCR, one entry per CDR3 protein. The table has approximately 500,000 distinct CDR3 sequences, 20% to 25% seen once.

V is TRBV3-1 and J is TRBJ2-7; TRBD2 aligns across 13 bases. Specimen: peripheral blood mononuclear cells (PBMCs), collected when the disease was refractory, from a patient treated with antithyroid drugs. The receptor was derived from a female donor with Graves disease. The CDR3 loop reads CASSNPTSGRDYEQYF. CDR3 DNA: TGTGCCAGCAGCAACCCAACTAGCGGGAGGGACTACGAGCAGTACTTC.